The entry below gives a single T cell receptor beta chain sequence along with its context. The antigen is undetermined. Germline V gene lookup returns CDR1 SGHNT and CDR2 YENEEA. The CDR3 loop spans 13 amino acids. Trimming took 7 bases from V and 3 from J; bases not matched to a gene: 1. The repertoire was sequenced with immunoSEQ multiplex PCR; TCRdb's copy has only in-frame clones and lacks some. This table has roughly 250,000 clones, around 89% appearing once. This specimen comes from a study of cytomegalovirus exposure and HLA in healthy donors. About the research overall: The same platform was used for the 90 to 150 validation repertoires as for the approximately 610 first-cohort repertoires, as reported in a later analysis. The study, taken as a whole, reports: The study put some 150 TCR beta chains on its list as cytomegalovirus-associated. Reports showed the classifier diagnosing cytomegalovirus status with high specificity and sensitivity.

The TCR comes from a woman aged 18 to 35 in good health and CMV-seronegative. Sequenced: PBMCs. The chain recombines TRBV11-3 with TRBJ2-2, with 8 bases fitting TRBD1. The chain's CDR3 is CASTQGDTGELFF. DNA of the CDR3: TGTGCCAGCACACAGGGGGACACCGGGGAGCTGTTTTTT.